This TCR beta chain originates from a study of T cells expressing NK-cell markers. In the study overall: It was sorted CD3+CD56+NKG2C+, CD3+CD56+NKG2C- and CD3+CD56-NKG2C+ T cells that supplied the TCR beta repertoires. Study-level findings and limits: Dominant NKG2C+ clonotype frequencies of about 1.0-8% of CD8+ T cells were measured in over five donors.

TCRdb re-called the 5' RACE reads, yielding one record per CDR3 amino acid sequence without DNA. There are about 430,000 distinct CDR3 sequences in the sample, with roughly 1.4% held by the top ten. Per the germline V gene, CDR1 is MGHDK and CDR2 is SYGVNS. This CDR3 region has 12 residues. About this clonotype itself: Its antigen is unidentified.

This chain uses TRBV25-1 with TRBJ2-7; with no DNA, the TCRdb D assignment of TRBD1 cannot be verified. The receptor was derived from a woman aged 45-59 years in good health. What was sequenced was blood T cells: a sorted CD56 or NKG2C T cell subset, CD4+ or CD8+ T cells, or bulk PBMC T cells (not recorded which). CDR3 amino acids: CASTTGQHEQYF.